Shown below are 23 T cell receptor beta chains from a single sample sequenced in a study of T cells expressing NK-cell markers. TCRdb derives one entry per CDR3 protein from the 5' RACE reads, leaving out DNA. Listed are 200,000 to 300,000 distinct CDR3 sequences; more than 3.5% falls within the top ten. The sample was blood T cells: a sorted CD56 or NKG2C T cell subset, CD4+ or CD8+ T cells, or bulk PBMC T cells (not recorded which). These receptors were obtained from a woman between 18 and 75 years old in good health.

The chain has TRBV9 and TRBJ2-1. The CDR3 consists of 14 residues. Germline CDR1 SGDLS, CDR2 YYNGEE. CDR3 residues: CASSVVVDYNEQFF.

The CDR3 reads CSARSGGSHTGELFF. The chain has TRBV20-1 and TRBJ2-2; TCRdb reports TRBD1, a call that lacks DNA to check it against. There are 15 residues in the CDR3. Germline CDR1 and CDR2: DFQATT and SNEGSKA (reference sequence).

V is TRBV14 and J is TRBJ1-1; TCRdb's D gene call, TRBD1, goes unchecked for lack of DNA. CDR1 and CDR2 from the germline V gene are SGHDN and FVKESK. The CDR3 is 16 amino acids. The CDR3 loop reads CASSQDRGDRGTEAFF.

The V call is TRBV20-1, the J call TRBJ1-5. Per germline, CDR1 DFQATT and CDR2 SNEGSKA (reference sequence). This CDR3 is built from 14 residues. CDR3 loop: CSASRRASNQPQHF.

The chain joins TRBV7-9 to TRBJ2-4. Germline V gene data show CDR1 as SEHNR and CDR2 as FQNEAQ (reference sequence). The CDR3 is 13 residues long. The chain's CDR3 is CASSLVGSDIQYF.

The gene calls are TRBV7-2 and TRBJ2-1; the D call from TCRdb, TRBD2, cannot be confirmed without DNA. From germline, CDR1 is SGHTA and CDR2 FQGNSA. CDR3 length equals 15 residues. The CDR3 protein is CASSLASGGGTEQFF.

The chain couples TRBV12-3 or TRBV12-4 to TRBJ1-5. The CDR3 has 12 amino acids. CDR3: CASSAQTEATHF.

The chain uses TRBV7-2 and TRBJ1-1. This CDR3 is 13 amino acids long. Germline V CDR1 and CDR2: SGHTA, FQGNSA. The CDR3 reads CASSLPGMPEAFF.

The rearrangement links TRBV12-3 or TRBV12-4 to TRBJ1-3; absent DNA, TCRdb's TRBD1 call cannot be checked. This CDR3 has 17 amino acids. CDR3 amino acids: CASGPNRAITVGNTIYF.

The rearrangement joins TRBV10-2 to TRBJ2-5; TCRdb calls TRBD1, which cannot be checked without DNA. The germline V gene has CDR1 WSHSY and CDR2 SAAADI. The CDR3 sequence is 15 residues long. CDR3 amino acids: CASSAPGAGQETQYF.

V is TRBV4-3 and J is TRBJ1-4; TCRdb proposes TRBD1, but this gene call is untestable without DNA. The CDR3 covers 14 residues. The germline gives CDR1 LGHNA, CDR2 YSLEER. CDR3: CASSPREGAEKLFF.

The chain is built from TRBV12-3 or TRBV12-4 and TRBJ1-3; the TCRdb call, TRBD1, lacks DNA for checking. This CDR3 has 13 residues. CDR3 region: CASSGSGGNTIYF.

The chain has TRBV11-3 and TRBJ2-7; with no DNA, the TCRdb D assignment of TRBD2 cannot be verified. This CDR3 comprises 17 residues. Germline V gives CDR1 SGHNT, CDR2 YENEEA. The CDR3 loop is CASSRPRGLAGDSEQYF. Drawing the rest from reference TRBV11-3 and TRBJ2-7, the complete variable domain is EAGVVQSPRYKIIEKKQPVAFWCNPISGHNTLYWYLQNLGQGPELLIRYENEEAVDDSQLPKDRFSAERLKGVDSTLKIQPAELGDSAVYLCASSRPRGLAGDSEQYFGPGTRLTVT.

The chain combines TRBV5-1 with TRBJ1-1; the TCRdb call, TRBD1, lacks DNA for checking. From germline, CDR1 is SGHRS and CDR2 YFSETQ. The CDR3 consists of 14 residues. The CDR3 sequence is CASSRTQGNTEAFF.

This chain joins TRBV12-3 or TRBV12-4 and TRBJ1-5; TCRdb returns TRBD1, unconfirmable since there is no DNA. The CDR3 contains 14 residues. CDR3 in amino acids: CASGQERGHQPQHF.

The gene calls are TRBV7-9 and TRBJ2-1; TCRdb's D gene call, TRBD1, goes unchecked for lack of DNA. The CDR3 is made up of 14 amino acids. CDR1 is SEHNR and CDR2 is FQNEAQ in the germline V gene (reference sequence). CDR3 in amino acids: CASSLRDTYNEQFF.

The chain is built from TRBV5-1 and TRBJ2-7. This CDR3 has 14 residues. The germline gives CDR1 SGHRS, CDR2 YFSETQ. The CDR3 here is CASSLAELANEQYF. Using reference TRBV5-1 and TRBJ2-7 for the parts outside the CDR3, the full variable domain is KAGVTQTPRYLIKTRGQQVTLSCSPISGHRSVSWYQQTPGQGLQFLFEYFSETQRNKGNFPGRFSGRQFSNSRSEMNVSTLELGDSALYLCASSLAELANEQYFGPGTRLTVT.

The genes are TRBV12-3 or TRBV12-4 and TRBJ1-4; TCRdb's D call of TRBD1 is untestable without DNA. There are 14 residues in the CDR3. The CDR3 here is CASSPPGQEEKLFF.

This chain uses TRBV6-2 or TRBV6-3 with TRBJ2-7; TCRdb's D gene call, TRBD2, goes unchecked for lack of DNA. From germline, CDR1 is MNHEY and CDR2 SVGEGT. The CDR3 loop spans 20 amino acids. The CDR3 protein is CASSYSTGGFAGGGLYEQYF.

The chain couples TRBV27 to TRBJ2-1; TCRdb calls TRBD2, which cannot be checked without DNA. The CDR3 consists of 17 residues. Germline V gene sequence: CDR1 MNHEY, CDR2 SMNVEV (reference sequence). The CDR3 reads CASSLSPGLAGRYEQFF.

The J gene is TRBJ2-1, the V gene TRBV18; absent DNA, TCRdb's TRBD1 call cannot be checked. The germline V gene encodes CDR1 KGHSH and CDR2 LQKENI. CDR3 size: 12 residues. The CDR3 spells CASSPGANEQFF.

The CDR3 is CSARIVGPRGDTF. The chain is built from TRBV20-1 and TRBJ1-2. CDR3 length equals 13 residues. In germline, CDR1 is DFQATT, CDR2 SNEGSKA (reference sequence).

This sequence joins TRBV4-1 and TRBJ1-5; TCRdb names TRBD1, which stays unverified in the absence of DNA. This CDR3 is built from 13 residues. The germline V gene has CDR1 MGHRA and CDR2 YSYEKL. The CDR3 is CASSHGGQEPQHF.